These T cell receptor beta chains were read from a single sample in a study of PD-1 blockade in classical Hodgkin lymphoma. Generated by immunoSEQ multiplex PCR, the TCRdb table keeps only in-frame clones and is missing some. The table shows tens of thousands of clones, with roughly nine tenths occurring only once. The sample in question was peripheral blood mononuclear cells (PBMCs), obtained at baseline. The receptors here all came from a human donor with classical Hodgkin lymphoma. The CDR3 runs from the conserved cysteine through the conserved F or W. The D gene is left open where the match is weak. Clone size is not always given. Where it is, it says once, few, many or a class for expanded clones.

j_gene	abundance	len	d_gene	v_gene	CDR3nt	CDR3aa
TRBJ2-7	.	15	.	TRBV5-6	TGTGCCAGCACCCGAGATAGGCCGGGGGCCTACGAGCAGTACTTC	CASTRDRPGAYEQYF
TRBJ2-2	.	11	.	TRBV6-1	TGTGCCGGGCGACTAGCCGGGGAGCTGTTTTTT	CAGRLAGELFF
TRBJ1-5	.	15	.	TRBV6-1	TGTGCCAGCAGCGATCGGACGGTTAGCAATCAGCCCCAGCATTTT	CASSDRTVSNQPQHF
TRBJ1-2	.	12	.	TRBV11-2	TGTGCCAGCAGCTTAGACAGCTATGGCTACACCTTC	CASSLDSYGYTF
TRBJ2-3	.	13	TRBD1	TRBV25-1	TGTGCCAGCATGGGACAGGGCACAGATACGCAGTATTTT	CASMGQGTDTQYF
TRBJ2-5	.	16	TRBD2	TRBV4-2	TGTGCCAGCAGCCTGAGACTAGCGGGAGGCGGGGAGACCCAGTACTTC	CASSLRLAGGGETQYF
TRBJ1-1	.	14	.	TRBV21-1	TGTGCCAGCGAACCGGGACCCAAGAACACTGAAGCTTTCTTT	CASEPGPKNTEAFF
TRBJ1-5	.	13	.	TRBV9	TGTGCCAGCAGCGCCCAAAGCAATCAGCCCCAGCATTTT	CASSAQSNQPQHF
TRBJ2-1	.	14	TRBD2	TRBV12-5	TGTGCTAGTGCTGGGACTAGCGGGACTGCTGAGCAGTTCTTC	CASAGTSGTAEQFF
TRBJ2-1	.	10	TRBD2	TRBV20-1	TGCAGTGCTGGAAGCGGGACTGGGTTCTTC	CSAGSGTGFF
TRBJ2-1	once	15	TRBD2	TRBV7-2	TGTGCCAGCAGCCTCACTAGCGGGAGGCTGAATGAGCAGTTCTTC	CASSLTSGRLNEQFF
TRBJ2-3	.	18	TRBD2	TRBV7-2	TGTGCCAGCAGCCCCCACGGTCGGGGAGGGCCCAGCACAGATACGCAGTATTTT	CASSPHGRGGPSTDTQYF
TRBJ1-5	.	17	.	TRBV11-2	TGTGCCAGCAGCTTAGGTGGCCGGCGATCTGGCGGTCAGCCCCAGCATTTT	CASSLGGRRSGGQPQHF
TRBJ2-7	.	16	.	TRBV4-1	TGCGCCAGCAGCCAAGAGGCGCGTCCCGACGGGTACGAGCAGTACTTC	CASSQEARPDGYEQYF
TRBJ2-1	.	14	.	TRBV6-5	TGTGCCAGCAGTAGCAGGGGCTCCTACAATGAGCAGTTCTTC	CASSSRGSYNEQFF
TRBJ1-2	.	15	.	TRBV18	TGTGCCAGCTCACCAGGGAACGGTGGATATTCAGGCTACACCTTC	CASSPGNGGYSGYTF
TRBJ2-3	.	13	.	TRBV27	TGTGCCAGCAGTTTGTGGCAGCGGAATACGCAGTATTTT	CASSLWQRNTQYF
TRBJ2-3	.	15	.	TRBV5-1	TGCGCCAGCAGCCCCGGCGGTTCACCCCCAGATACGCAGTATTTT	CASSPGGSPPDTQYF
TRBJ1-2	.	11	.	TRBV2	TGTGCCAGCAGTGAAGGGGGGGCTTTCACCTTC	CASSEGGAFTF
TRBJ1-5	few	13	TRBD1	TRBV18	TGTGCCAGCTCACGGACAGGCTGGGAGCCCCAGCATTTT	CASSRTGWEPQHF
TRBJ1-5	.	14	.	TRBV19	TGTGCCAGTAGTAACCAAGGCGGCAATCAGCCCCAGCATTTT	CASSNQGGNQPQHF
TRBJ1-5	.	17	TRBD1	TRBV7-2	TGTGCCAGCAGCCAGTGGGGGAGCAGGGGGCGGGCTCAGCCCCAGCATTTT	CASSQWGSRGRAQPQHF
TRBJ2-5	.	16	TRBD2	TRBV5-4	TGTGCCAGCAGCTGGGAGACTAGCGGGAGACAGGGGACCCAGTACTTC	CASSWETSGRQGTQYF
TRBJ2-7	.	14	.	TRBV5-4	TGTGCCAGCAGCTTGTGGGATTTAGGGGACGAGCAGTACTTC	CASSLWDLGDEQYF
TRBJ1-1	.	15	.	TRBV6-5	TGTGCCAGCAGACCGCGTCGGGGGGCGAAAACTGAAGCTTTCTTT	CASRPRRGAKTEAFF
TRBJ2-1	.	13	.	TRBV27	TGTGCCAGCAGTTCTCAACTATACCATGAGCAGTTCTTC	CASSSQLYHEQFF
TRBJ1-5	.	14	.	TRBV27	TGTGCCAGCAGTTTTAACAGGGAGAATCAGCCCCAGCATTTT	CASSFNRENQPQHF
TRBJ2-3	.	16	TRBD1	TRBV18	TGTGCCAGCTCAGCCCCGGGGACAGTCCTCACAGATACGCAGTATTTT	CASSAPGTVLTDTQYF
TRBJ2-7	medium-sized	14	TRBD2	TRBV15	TGTGCCACCAGCAGAGAGTTGGGAGGGCACGAGCAGTACTTC	CATSRELGGHEQYF
TRBJ1-4	.	16	.	TRBV5-1	TGCGCCAGCAGCGGGCCCCAGGGTACAACTAATGAAAAACTGTTTTTT	CASSGPQGTTNEKLFF
TRBJ2-3	.	15	TRBD2	TRBV9	TGTGCCAGCAGCGAAACGGGGGGTCCCACAGATACGCAGTATTTT	CASSETGGPTDTQYF
TRBJ1-2	.	15	.	TRBV6-5	TGTGCCAGCAGTCAAACCAGGGGAACTAACTATGGCTACACCTTC	CASSQTRGTNYGYTF
TRBJ1-2	.	14	.	TRBV2	TGTGCCAGCAGTGAACGCCCATCTAACTATGGCTACACCTTC	CASSERPSNYGYTF
TRBJ1-1	.	15	TRBD1	TRBV28	TGTGCCAGCAGAGCGGCGACAGGGATGGTTTCTGAAGCTTTCTTT	CASRAATGMVSEAFF
TRBJ1-5	.	14	TRBD1	TRBV10-2	TGCGCCAGCAGACTTGGACAGGGCAATCAGCCCCAGCATTTT	CASRLGQGNQPQHF
TRBJ1-4	.	14	.	TRBV9	TGTGCCAGCAGCGGAGGGACCCCGGTTGAAAAACTGTTTTTT	CASSGGTPVEKLFF
TRBJ2-2	.	14	.	TRBV19	TGTGCCAGTAGCACAGGACAGTACACCGGGGAGCTGTTTTTT	CASSTGQYTGELFF
TRBJ2-2	.	11	.	TRBV6-5	TGTGCCAGCACTTACACCGGGGAGCTGTTTTTT	CASTYTGELFF
TRBJ2-1	.	15	.	TRBV19	TGTGCCAGTAGTATAGATCCCGGATTTTACAATGAGCAGTTCTTC	CASSIDPGFYNEQFF
TRBJ2-7	.	14	.	TRBV4-3	TGCGCCAGCAGCCAAGATTTCGATCGCTACGAGCAGTACTTC	CASSQDFDRYEQYF
TRBJ1-1	.	14	TRBD1	TRBV30	TGTGCCTGGGGGACAGGGGGGTTCGACACTGAAGCTTTCTTT	CAWGTGGFDTEAFF
TRBJ1-4	.	16	.	TRBV15	TGTGCCACCAGCAGAGGGCGAGCCAGGGGATACGATAAACTGTTTTTT	CATSRGRARGYDKLFF
TRBJ1-2	.	14	.	TRBV6-1	TGTGCCAGCAGTGAAGCACACAGGTACTATGGCTACACCTTC	CASSEAHRYYGYTF
TRBJ1-2	.	12	.	TRBV30	TGTGCCTGGGGCCTCTACACAGGCGGCTACACCTTC	CAWGLYTGGYTF
TRBJ2-7	once	14	.	TRBV11-2	TGTGCCAGCAGCTTAGCTTCGCTTGTCTACGAGCAGTACTTC	CASSLASLVYEQYF
TRBJ1-1	.	16	.	TRBV19	TGTGCCAGTAGTACCGGTCGTGGGGGGGGTGGCACTGAAGCTTTCTTT	CASSTGRGGGGTEAFF
TRBJ2-7	.	12	.	TRBV6-1	TGTGCCAGCAGCGAAAATTCCTACGAGCAGTACTTC	CASSENSYEQYF